This TCR beta chain was obtained from a study of T cell responses to AZD1222 COVID-19 vaccine. About this clone itself: Antigen unknown.

Using immunoSEQ multiplex PCR, the repertoire was profiled, and TCRdb retains in-frame clones only, with some absent. Among around 120,000 clones listed, roughly 87% were seen once. Study-level findings and limits: None of the repertoires were sampled until the peak T cell response had passed. Spike-wide coverage was observed for vaccine-associated CD4 TCRs, with dominant responses at 160-218 and 743-854. Most donors were white British, females outnumbered males, and clonal diversity was possibly underestimated.

This CDR3 has 15 residues. The germline gives CDR1 MDHEN, CDR2 SYDVKM. V trimming: 3 bases; J trimming: 3 bases; junction bases outside the gene matches: 6. This sequence joins TRBV28 and TRBJ2-3; 7 bases agree with TRBD1. The sample in question was peripheral blood, obtained on day 0 of AZD1222 vaccination. This TCR derives from an adult in good health. In DNA form, the CDR3 reads TGTGCCAGCAGTTTGGGGACAGAACCGACAGATACGCAGTATTTT. Its translation: CASSLGTEPTDTQYF.